The 23 T cell receptor beta chains below were found in one sample sequenced in a study of CD8 T cells in ankylosing spondylitis. From the 5' RACE reads, TCRdb called clonotypes with MiXCR, one entry per CDR3 protein. The sample shows some 95,000 distinct CDR3 sequences, 8.5% to 9% of them seen only once. Input material: blood, either unsorted or a sorted T cell fraction (not recorded which). The receptor set was obtained from a male donor with ankylosing spondylitis or in good health (not recorded which).

This clonotype was detected ten times or more. CDR3 sequence reads: CASSPRDRYNEQFF. CDR3 in DNA: TGTGCCAGCTCACCACGGGACAGATACAATGAGCAGTTCTTC. This chain uses TRBV18 with TRBJ2-1; 7 bases fit TRBD1. The length of the CDR3 is 14 residues. V dropped 1 base and J dropped 4; count of bases not matched to a gene: 1. Germline CDR1 reads KGHSH; CDR2 reads LQKENI.

This clonotype was observed a few times. The genes are TRBV27 and TRBJ2-1, with 10 bases fitting TRBD2. This CDR3 has 14 residues. Germline V gene lookup returns CDR1 MNHEY and CDR2 SMNVEV (reference sequence). The trim removed 8 bases at V and 8 bases at J, leaving 9 bases unmatched. The DNA of the CDR3 is TGTGCCAGCCGTCCGCTAGCGGGGGTCCATGAGCAGTTCTTC. Amino acid sequence: CASRPLAGVHEQFF.

The chain joins TRBV20-1 to TRBJ2-1; D possibly uses TRBD1 or TRBD2 (5 bases each). With 0 bases removed from V and 8 bases from J, the gap between germline ends came to 23 bases. The CDR3 runs to 17 residues. Germline CDR1 and CDR2: DFQATT and SNEGSKA (reference sequence). In nucleotides, the CDR3 is TGCAGTGCTAGAGATGGCGTCCCACGGGGCCCAGCCGATGAGCAGTTCTTC. It translates to CSARDGVPRGPADEQFF.

This clonotype has ten or more counts. This chain joins TRBV29-1 and TRBJ2-1; 10 nucleotides line up with TRBD2. The CDR3 has 15 amino acids. V was pared by 0 bases and J by 10 bases, with 9 bases of the junction left unmatched. From germline, CDR1 is SQVTM and CDR2 ANQGSEA. CDR3 nucleotide sequence: TGCAGCGTTGAAGATCTTGCTAGCGGGGGCCTAGAGCAGTTCTTC. The encoded protein is CSVEDLASGGLEQFF.

This clonotype occurred many times. The gene calls are TRBV12-3 or TRBV12-4 and TRBJ1-2; D perhaps matches TRBD1 (5 bases). The CDR3 covers 13 residues. V was cut by 5 bases and J by 4 bases, with 11 bases left in between. The chain's CDR3 is CASSADIPYGYTF. DNA of the CDR3: TGTGCCAGCAGTGCGGACATACCCTATGGCTACACCTTC.

This clonotype was counted at least ten times. This sequence joins TRBV28 and TRBJ1-2; D uncertain. CDR3 length: 14 amino acids. Trimming pared 3 bases from V and 2 bases from J, leaving 10 bases between. CDR1 is MDHEN, CDR2 SYDVKM, per germline. The CDR3 DNA follows: TGTGCCAGCAGTTTTCCGGCGGCCAACTATGGCTACACCTTC. This sequence encodes CASSFPAANYGYTF.

This clonotype has at least ten counts. The chain links TRBV9 to TRBJ2-1, with a possible D match to TRBD2 (6 bases). Trimming took 0 bases from V and 0 from J, leaving 10 bases between them. CDR1 is SGDLS and CDR2 is YYNGEE in the germline V gene. The CDR3 consists of 16 residues. DNA for the CDR3: TGTGCCAGCAGCGTAGAGAGCGGGTTCTCCTACAATGAGCAGTTCTTC. It specifies CASSVESGFSYNEQFF.

V is TRBV7-9 and J is TRBJ2-3; D call uncertain. The germline V gene has CDR1 SEHNR and CDR2 FQNEAQ (reference sequence). V was cut by 1 base and J by 0 bases, with 8 bases left in between. This CDR3 has 15 amino acids. CDR3 amino acids: CASSLVAVSTDTQYF. The CDR3 DNA reads TGTGCCAGCAGCTTAGTCGCAGTTAGCACAGATACGCAGTATTTT.

This clonotype occurred many times. This chain joins TRBV12-3 or TRBV12-4 and TRBJ1-1; D perhaps matches TRBD1 (6 bases). This CDR3 has 14 residues. V gave up 4 bases and J gave up 3 bases, with 12 bases separating them. The CDR3 nucleotides are TGTGCCAGCAGTTCCTACAGGGTGGACACTGAAGCTTTCTTT. It yields the protein CASSSYRVDTEAFF.

This clonotype has just a few counts. Mismatch with germline at one junction end may stem from a read error. The chain carries TRBV2 and TRBJ2-2, with TRBD2 matching over 9 bases. The CDR3 covers 15 residues. Germline loops: CDR1 SNHLY, CDR2 FYNNEI. This CDR3 is CASSEWSSGVARPLW. CDR3 in DNA: TGTGCCAGCAGTGAATGGTCTAGCGGGGTCGCTCGACCCCTGTGG.

This sequence joins TRBV3-1 and TRBJ1-1, with D possibly being TRBD1 (6 bases). The CDR3 extends over 14 amino acids. The germline V gene encodes CDR1 LGHDT and CDR2 YNNKEL (reference sequence). The V gene lost 4 bases and the J gene lost 5 bases, with 14 bases spanning the gap. CDR3 DNA: TGTGCCAGCAGCCCCTCCGGGGGCTGGACTGAAGCTTTCTTT. Translated: CASSPSGGWTEAFF.

This clonotype was seen many times. The chain combines TRBV12-3 or TRBV12-4 with TRBJ1-1; 8 nucleotides match TRBD1. This CDR3 has 14 amino acids. The junction had 6 bases not matched to a gene; V was cut back by 6 bases and J by 3 bases. CDR3 loop: CASSFDRGDTEAFF. In nucleotides, the CDR3 is TGTGCCAGCAGCTTCGACAGGGGAGACACTGAAGCTTTCTTT.

This clonotype was detected many times. The chain combines TRBV7-9 with TRBJ2-3; 9 bases match TRBD1. Looked up from germline, CDR1 is SEHNR and CDR2 is FQNEAQ (reference sequence). The ends lost 5 bases at V and 5 bases at J; junction bases unmatched: 8. The CDR3 contains 15 residues. CDR3 nucleotides: TGTGCCAGCAGCCCTCTTGGGGACAGGGAAGATACGCAGTATTTT. Protein: CASSPLGDREDTQYF. Combining the CDR3 with reference TRBV7-9 and TRBJ2-3 gives the whole variable domain DTGVSQNPRHKITKRGQNVTFRCDPISEHNRLYWYRQTLGQGPEFLTYFQNEAQLEKSRLLSDRFSAERPKGSFSTLEIQRTEQGDSAMYLCASSPLGDREDTQYFGPGTRLTVL.

There are many counts of this clonotype. The chain employs TRBV6-1 and TRBJ1-6, with 7 bases lining up with TRBD1. In germline, CDR1 is MNHNS, CDR2 SASEGT. The CDR3 consists of 14 residues. The J segment lost 8 bases and the V segment lost 6 bases, leaving 7 bases of the junction unmatched. CDR3 bases: TGTGCCAGCAGATTGACAGGGAGTGATTCACCCCTCCACTTT. This sequence encodes CASRLTGSDSPLHF.

The sample holds many counts of this clonotype. This chain joins TRBV6-1 and TRBJ1-5; no definite D call. The CDR3 consists of 15 residues. Germline lookup yields CDR1 MNHNS and CDR2 SASEGT. The V and J ends lost 5 bases and 2 bases respectively, with 13 bases between them. The CDR3 DNA reads TGTGCCAGCAGTCGCCAGACCCAGGGCAATCAGCCCCAGCATTTT. This sequence encodes CASSRQTQGNQPQHF.

This clonotype was found many times. This rearrangement joins TRBV3-1 to TRBJ2-5; no reliable D call. Germline CDR1 reads LGHDT; CDR2 reads YNNKEL (reference sequence). V lost 4 bases and J 2 bases, leaving 11 bases between the germline ends. The CDR3 spans 14 residues. In DNA, the CDR3 is TGTGCCAGCAGCCGGCGTCTGGAACAAGAGACCCAGTACTTC. It codes for CASSRRLEQETQYF.

This clonotype was detected a few times. In nucleotides, the CDR3 is TGCAGTGCTAGAGATACCAGGACTAGCGGGTTTGAGGAGACCCAGTACTTC. The encoded protein is CSARDTRTSGFEETQYF. V and J are TRBV20-1 and TRBJ2-5, with TRBD2 identical over 11 bases. The CDR3 contains 17 residues. The J segment lost 5 bases and the V segment lost 0 bases, leaving 11 bases of the junction unmatched. From germline, CDR1 is DFQATT and CDR2 SNEGSKA (reference sequence).

This clonotype occurred many times. The chain combines TRBV7-2 with TRBJ2-7; weak D call: TRBD1 (5 bases). Germline lookup yields CDR1 SGHTA and CDR2 FQGNSA. There are 15 residues in the CDR3. With 1 base removed from V and 0 bases from J, the gap between germline ends came to 10 bases. CDR3 loop: CASSLDGHNSYEQYF. The CDR3 DNA follows: TGTGCCAGCAGCTTAGACGGACATAACTCCTACGAGCAGTACTTC.

This clonotype was counted ten times or more. The chain employs TRBV20-1 and TRBJ2-5, with no clear D. Deletions cut 3 bases from V and 5 bases from J, with 13 bases between. The CDR3 is 13 amino acids. CDR1 and CDR2 (germline): DFQATT, SNEGSKA (reference sequence). The CDR3 DNA reads as TGCAGTGCTAGGTGGCAAAACGAGGAGACCCAGTACTTC. Translation gives CSARWQNEETQYF.

This clonotype was recorded many times. The V call is TRBV2, the J call TRBJ2-2; tentative D call: TRBD1 (6 bases). The germline V gene has CDR1 SNHLY and CDR2 FYNNEI. Trimming took off 4 bases at V and 0 bases at J, with 9 bases between the two ends. CDR3 length equals 15 residues. The CDR3 nucleotides read TGTGCCAGCAGTGCAGGGACAACGAACACCGGGGAGCTGTTTTTT. As protein: CASSAGTTNTGELFF.

V and J are TRBV24-1 and TRBJ2-1; the match to TRBD2 covers 7 bases. This CDR3 is built from 16 residues. The germline CDR1 and CDR2 sequences are KGHDR and SFDVKD. J gave up 0 bases and V 7 bases, and 8 bases lay outside the gene matches. The CDR3 coding sequence is TGTGCCACCAGCCGCAGGCGGGGGACCTCCTACAATGAGCAGTTCTTC. Amino acids: CATSRRRGTSYNEQFF.

The table lists this clonotype with many counts. This chain links TRBV29-1 with TRBJ2-7; no clear D gene. Germline-derived CDR1 and CDR2 are SQVTM and ANQGSEA. The CDR3 runs 11 residues. V lost 6 bases and J lost 0, with 6 bases in between. CDR3 DNA: TGCAGCGTCCTCCTCTCCTACGAGCAGTACTTC. The encoded protein is CSVLLSYEQYF.

This clonotype was recorded many times. The V call is TRBV28, the J call TRBJ2-7; 12 bases match TRBD2. The trim removed 11 bases at V and 4 bases at J, leaving 12 bases unmatched. The CDR3 runs 15 residues. CDR1 is MDHEN and CDR2 is SYDVKM in the germline V gene. CDR3: CASPPSGGGLYEQYF. CDR3 DNA: TGTGCCTCCCCCCCTAGCGGGGGGGGTTTGTACGAGCAGTACTTC.